This T cell receptor beta chain was retrieved from a study of blood T cell repertoires in COVID-19. Repertoires were generated with immunoSEQ multiplex PCR, while TCRdb's copy carries only in-frame clones and drops some. The data contain 100,000 or so clones, around 92% of them seen just once; the ten biggest clones take up less than 7.5%. The CDR3 has 15 residues. Trimming at V came to 12 bases and at J to 4 bases, leaving 15 bases not matched to a gene. Germline V gives CDR1 KGHDR, CDR2 SFDVKD. Material for sequencing was peripheral blood. The chain combines TRBV24-1 with TRBJ2-7; 9 bases fit TRBD1. The source is a man aged 45-65 years with active COVID-19. The CDR3 region has the DNA TGTGCCCTCCTAAAAACAGGGGGCTCTTCTTACGAGCAGTACTTC. It translates to CALLKTGGSSYEQYF.